These 30 T cell receptor beta chains came from one sample sequenced in a study of pediatric ulcerative colitis. Clones were sequenced by immunoSEQ multiplex PCR, and TCRdb holds only the in-frame ones, with some missing. The sample has more than 50,000 clones; about 80% are singletons. Sequenced material: blood. All receptors derive from a boy aged 5-17 years with moderate ulcerative colitis.

The chain has TRBV2 and TRBJ2-6, with D possibly TRBD1 on 5 matching bases. V was cut by 6 bases and J by 0 bases, with 15 bases left in between. The CDR3 covers 17 residues. The germline V gene has CDR1 SNHLY and CDR2 FYNNEI. For the CDR3, the DNA is TGTGCCAGCAGCCTAACAGGACCCGCCTCTGGGGCCAACGTCCTGACTTTC. Translated, it gives CASSLTGPASGANVLTF.

This chain joins TRBV11-2 and TRBJ2-1, with 12 bases that match TRBD1. Germline loops: CDR1 SGHAT, CDR2 FQNNGV. The CDR3 sequence is 15 residues long. The J segment lost 6 bases and the V segment lost 10 bases, leaving 10 bases of the junction unmatched. The CDR3 region has the DNA TGTGCCACCATTCCGGGACAGGGGGCGCGCAATGAGCAGTTCTTC. Amino acids: CATIPGQGARNEQFF. Based on the CDR3 plus reference TRBV11-2 and TRBJ2-1, the full variable domain is EAGVAQSPRYKIIEKRQSVAFWCNPISGHATLYWYQQILGQGPKLLIQFQNNGVVDDSQLPKDRFSAERLKGVDSTLKIQPAKLEDSAVYLCATIPGQGARNEQFFGPGTRLTVL.

The chain couples TRBV5-1 to TRBJ2-7; D is unclear. From germline, CDR1 is SGHRS and CDR2 YFSETQ. The CDR3 runs 16 residues. The germline V and J ends were trimmed by 2 bases and 3 bases, with 18 bases remaining between them. The CDR3 nucleotides are TGCGCCAGCAGCTTTTTCCCGGGTAAGTTCGTCTACGAGCAGTACTTC. Its translation: CASSFFPGKFVYEQYF.

The rearrangement uses TRBV20-1 and TRBJ2-7; no clear D. CDR1 is DFQATT and CDR2 is SNEGSKA in the germline V gene (reference sequence). The CDR3 extends over 11 amino acids. Between the trimmed V and J ends, which lost 3 bases and 6 bases, there was a span of 9 bases. The CDR3 protein is CSASRSGEQYF. Written as DNA, the CDR3 is TGCAGTGCTAGTAGGTCTGGCGAGCAGTACTTC.

This chain joins TRBV20-1 and TRBJ2-5, with D unclear. Germline V lookup: CDR1 DFQATT, CDR2 SNEGSKA (reference sequence). The CDR3 totals 10 residues. Deletions cut 4 bases from V and 2 bases from J, with 2 bases between. The CDR3 reads CSAKQETQYF. In DNA form, the CDR3 reads TGCAGTGCTAAACAAGAGACCCAGTACTTC.

The chain employs TRBV28 and TRBJ1-2; 8 nucleotides match TRBD1. The CDR3 has 15 residues. Germline CDR1 reads MDHEN; CDR2 reads SYDVKM. With V trimmed by 7 bases and J by 1 base, 8 bases remained unmatched. CDR3 residues: CASTPGTGVNYGYTF. In DNA form, the CDR3 reads TGTGCCAGCACCCCAGGGACAGGAGTTAACTATGGCTACACCTTC.

The count of this clone is one. This sequence joins TRBV6-6 and TRBJ2-3, with no clear D. The germline CDR1 and CDR2 sequences are MNHNY and SVGAGI (reference sequence). V lost 6 bases to trimming and J lost 2 bases, with 3 bases between them. The CDR3 has 11 amino acids. The CDR3 DNA follows: TGTGCCAGCAGCGTCACAGATACGCAGTATTTT. Translating gives CASSVTDTQYF.

The J gene is TRBJ2-1, the V gene TRBV27, with a tentative D call TRBD1 (6 bases). This CDR3 spans 13 amino acids. Trimming shortened V by 1 base and J by 12 bases, and 13 bases separated the two germline ends. Germline V gene sequence: CDR1 MNHEY, CDR2 SMNVEV (reference sequence). The DNA for the CDR3 is TGTGCCAGCAGTTTATTCCGGGACATCCGGCAGTTCTTC. Translated: CASSLFRDIRQFF.

This chain connects TRBV4-1 to TRBJ1-6; D is undetermined. V was pared by 1 base and J by 8 bases, with 12 bases between. Germline V lookup: CDR1 MGHRA, CDR2 YSYEKL. The CDR3 runs to 15 residues. The CDR3 DNA follows: TGCGCCAGCAGCCAAGTTGGTAAGGGAGATTCACCCCTCCACTTT. This encodes CASSQVGKGDSPLHF.

The chain recombines TRBV19 with TRBJ1-2; D ambiguous. The CDR3 has 12 residues. The V end lost 10 bases, the J end lost 8 bases, and 17 bases lay between the germline ends. Germline CDR1 LNHDA, CDR2 SQIVND (reference sequence). The CDR3: CATLRAPSGYTF. The CDR3 DNA is TGTGCCACCCTAAGGGCACCATCCGGCTACACCTTC.

The chain is built from TRBV6-5 and TRBJ1-2; no clear D. V was clipped by 8 bases and J by 4 bases, with 8 bases between them. Germline-derived CDR1 and CDR2 are MNHEY and SVGAGI. CDR3 length: 11 residues. In DNA form, the CDR3 reads TGTGCCAGCGGGTGGGTCTATGGCTACACCTTC. The encoded protein is CASGWVYGYTF.

This clone has more than one count but fewer than ten. The chain carries TRBV10-2 and TRBJ1-1, with a possible D match to TRBD1 (5 bases). CDR1 and CDR2 (germline): WSHSY, SAAADI. Trimming shortened V by 2 bases and J by 1 base, and 11 bases separated the two germline ends. The CDR3 sequence is 15 residues long. This CDR3 reads CASSEVPTGNTEAFF. The CDR3 DNA follows: TGCGCCAGCAGTGAGGTCCCCACAGGGAACACTGAAGCTTTCTTT.

This clone appeared a single time. This chain uses TRBV5-1 with TRBJ2-1; TRBD2 matches 7 bases. Germline V lookup: CDR1 SGHRS, CDR2 YFSETQ. The CDR3 consists of 17 residues. The V segment lost 5 bases and the J segment 0 bases; nucleotides outside the gene matches: 11. The CDR3 DNA sequence: TGCGCCAGCAGTTTGATCGGAAGCGGGGCCTCCTACAATGAGCAGTTCTTC. Translating it yields CASSLIGSGASYNEQFF.

The rearrangement joins TRBV2 to TRBJ2-1; weak D call: TRBD2 (6 bases). The CDR3 is 13 amino acids. V shed 2 bases and J shed 8 bases, with 10 bases lying between them. Germline assignment: CDR1 SNHLY and CDR2 FYNNEI. CDR3 residues: CASSEFREDEQFF. In DNA, the CDR3 is TGTGCCAGCAGTGAATTCAGGGAGGATGAGCAGTTCTTC.

As regards this clone: Relative to the germline gene, one junction end is altered; a read error may explain this. This same CDR3 is encoded by further DNA sequences in the sample. The V gene is TRBV6-6, the J gene TRBJ2-7; TRBD2 matches 10 bases. The CDR3 consists of 14 residues. CDR1 and CDR2 (germline): MNHNY, SVGAGI (reference sequence). The CDR3 nucleotides read TGCGCCAGCAGTTTAGCGGGGGGAGCCTACGAGCAGTACTTC. This gives the protein CASSLAGGAYEQYF.

The chain couples TRBV5-1 to TRBJ2-7, with 8 bases that match TRBD2. After removal of 4 bases from V and 2 bases from J, the junction contained 5 bases not matched to a gene. Germline V gene data show CDR1 as SGHRS and CDR2 as YFSETQ. The CDR3 is made up of 14 amino acids. CDR3 region: CASSPRGGPYEQYF. In DNA form, the CDR3 reads TGCGCCAGCAGCCCCCGGGGGGGTCCCTACGAGCAGTACTTC.

This clone has just one count. This chain uses TRBV5-1 with TRBJ1-1; unclear D gene. Germline loops: CDR1 SGHRS, CDR2 YFSETQ. There are 18 residues in the CDR3. V was pared by 0 bases and J by 7 bases, with 25 bases between. The CDR3 bases are TGCGCCAGCAGCTTGGATAGGCAGAACCCCAGGATGAGCAGTGAAGCTTTCTTT. Translated: CASSLDRQNPRMSSEAFF. The full variable domain, completed using reference TRBV5-1 and TRBJ1-1, is KAGVTQTPRYLIKTRGQQVTLSCSPISGHRSVSWYQQTPGQGLQFLFEYFSETQRNKGNFPGRFSGRQFSNSRSEMNVSTLELGDSALYLCASSLDRQNPRMSSEAFFGQGTRLTVV.

The V call is TRBV6-1, the J call TRBJ2-1; unclear D gene. CDR1 is MNHNS and CDR2 is SASEGT in the germline V gene. Trimming cost V 0 bases and J 0 bases, with 12 bases left between them. The CDR3 spans 17 residues. The CDR3 DNA sequence: TGTGCCAGCAGTGAAGCGCATAACTTTCGCTCCTACAATGAGCAGTTCTTC. It yields the protein CASSEAHNFRSYNEQFF.

This chain uses TRBV4-2 with TRBJ2-7, with 9 bases identical to TRBD2. V was pared by 1 base and J by 5 bases, with 18 bases of the junction left unmatched. The CDR3 sequence is 19 residues long. From germline, CDR1 is LGHNA and CDR2 YNFKEQ. The CDR3: CASSQVIPSGGSLRHEQYF. CDR3 coding DNA: TGTGCCAGCAGCCAAGTTATCCCCAGCGGGGGGTCTTTACGCCACGAGCAGTACTTC.

This chain uses TRBV19 with TRBJ2-3, with D possibly matching TRBD2 (6 bases). V was trimmed by 5 bases and J by 3 bases, leaving 15 bases between them. This CDR3 spans 15 amino acids. From germline, CDR1 is LNHDA and CDR2 SQIVND (reference sequence). The CDR3 reads CASSSPREDTDTQYF. CDR3 nucleotide sequence: TGTGCCAGTAGTTCCCCCAGGGAGGATACAGATACGCAGTATTTT.

V gene TRBV4-3 combines with J gene TRBJ2-5; D unresolved. Germline CDR1 and CDR2: LGHNA and YSLEER. Deletions cut 0 bases from V and 1 base from J, with 3 bases between. CDR3 length: 13 residues. CDR3 protein: CASSQDLQETQYF. CDR3 in DNA: TGCGCCAGCAGCCAAGACCTCCAAGAGACCCAGTACTTC.

The chain uses TRBV18 and TRBJ1-4, with no clear D. V was clipped by 1 base and J by 8 bases, with 8 bases between them. Germline loops: CDR1 KGHSH, CDR2 LQKENI. The CDR3 spans 13 residues. CDR3 in DNA: TGTGCCAGCTCACCACTTCTGAGGGAAAAACTGTTTTTT. Protein sequence: CASSPLLREKLFF.

This chain joins TRBV19 and TRBJ1-2, with D unclear. The V end lost 3 bases, the J end lost 0 bases, and 14 bases lay between the germline ends. The CDR3 extends over 16 amino acids. CDR1 is LNHDA, CDR2 SQIVND, per germline (reference sequence). Written as DNA, the CDR3 is TGTGCCAGTAGTATCCCCCTTGCGGGTACTAACTATGGCTACACCTTC. Translation: CASSIPLAGTNYGYTF.

This rearrangement joins TRBV7-9 to TRBJ1-2; TRBD1 matches 7 bases. V dropped 3 bases and J dropped 5; count of bases not matched to a gene: 3. CDR3 size: 13 residues. CDR1 and CDR2 from the germline V gene are SEHNR and FQNEAQ (reference sequence). The CDR3, as DNA: TGTGCCAGCAGCTTGGGACAGTATTATGGCTACACCTTC. Translation gives CASSLGQYYGYTF.

The J gene is TRBJ2-1, the V gene TRBV9; D perhaps matches TRBD1 (6 bases). V shed 8 bases and J shed 4 bases, with 19 bases lying between them. CDR3 length: 15 residues. The germline CDR1 and CDR2 sequences are SGDLS and YYNGEE. The CDR3 nucleotides read TGTGCCAGTCAGGGGCCCCCTGGGGTTTACAATGAGCAGTTCTTC. Its protein product is CASQGPPGVYNEQFF.

The chain has TRBV29-1 and TRBJ2-7, with 8 bases that match TRBD2. Losses at the gene ends were 5 bases for V and 6 bases for J; bases not matched to a gene: 15. Per germline, CDR1 SQVTM and CDR2 ANQGSEA. This CDR3 spans 15 amino acids. CDR3: CSVRYGGGRSREQYF. The CDR3 nucleotides read TGCAGCGTTCGATACGGGGGGGGTCGGTCGCGCGAGCAGTACTTC.

The chain is built from TRBV7-2 and TRBJ2-1; D gene uncertain. The V and J ends lost 1 base and 1 base respectively, with 8 bases between them. CDR1 SGHTA and CDR2 FQGNSA come from the germline V gene. CDR3 length: 15 residues. CDR3 protein: CASSLDFGSYNEQFF. In DNA form, the CDR3 reads TGTGCCAGCAGCTTAGATTTTGGGTCCTACAATGAGCAGTTCTTC.

CDR3 DNA: TGCGCCAGCAGCCAAGATGGGGGGTACGAGCAGTACTTC. Amino acid sequence: CASSQDGGYEQYF. The V gene is TRBV4-3, the J gene TRBJ2-7; TRBD2 might be the D (6 bases). The length of the CDR3 is 13 residues. The V and J ends lost 0 bases and 4 bases respectively, with 7 bases between them. Germline-derived CDR1 and CDR2 are LGHNA and YSLEER.

The CDR3 nucleotides read TGCAGCGTGGCCGGGGGGTTCAATGAAAAACTGTTTTTT. This codes for CSVAGGFNEKLFF. The rearrangement links TRBV29-1 to TRBJ1-4, with D possibly TRBD1 on 5 matching bases. The V gene's germline CDR1 is SQVTM and CDR2 ANQGSEA. V lost 6 bases, J lost 5 bases, and 13 bases lay in between. This CDR3 region has 13 residues. The whole variable domain, remainder taken from reference TRBV29-1 and TRBJ1-4, is SAVISQKPSRDICQRGTSLTIQCQVDSQVTMMFWYRQQPGQSLTLIATANQGSEATYESGFVIDKFPISRPNLTFSTLTVSNMSPEDSSIYLCSVAGGFNEKLFFGSGTQLSVL.

Here the CDR3 reads CASSPPGLMNTEAFF. The CDR3 coding sequence is TGTGCCAGCTCACCACCCGGGCTCATGAACACTGAAGCTTTCTTT. The chain employs TRBV18 and TRBJ1-1; no reliable D call. This CDR3 comprises 15 residues. The V and J ends lost 0 bases and 0 bases respectively, with 8 bases between them. Germline V gene lookup returns CDR1 KGHSH and CDR2 LQKENI.